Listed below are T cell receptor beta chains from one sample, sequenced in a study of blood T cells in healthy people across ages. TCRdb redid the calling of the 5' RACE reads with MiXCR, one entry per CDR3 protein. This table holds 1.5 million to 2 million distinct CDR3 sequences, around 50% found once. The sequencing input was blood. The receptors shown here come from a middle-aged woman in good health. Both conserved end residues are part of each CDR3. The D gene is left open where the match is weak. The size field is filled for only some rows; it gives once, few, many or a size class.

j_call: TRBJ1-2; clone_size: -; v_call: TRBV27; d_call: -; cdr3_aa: CASRMDGLGGYTF; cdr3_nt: TGTGCCAGCAGGATGGACGGGCTGGGGGGCTACACCTTC
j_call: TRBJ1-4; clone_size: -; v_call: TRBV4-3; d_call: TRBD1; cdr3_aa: CASSQVTGAGNEKLFF; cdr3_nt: TGCGCCAGCAGCCAAGTGACAGGGGCTGGGAATGAAAAACTGTTTTTT
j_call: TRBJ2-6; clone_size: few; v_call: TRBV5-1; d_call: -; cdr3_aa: CASRPGIQGANVLTF; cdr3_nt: TGCGCCAGCAGGCCCGGGATTCAGGGGGCCAACGTCCTGACTTTC
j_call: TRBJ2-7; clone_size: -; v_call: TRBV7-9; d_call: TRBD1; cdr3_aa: CASSRDRAAEQYF; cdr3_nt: TGTGCCAGCTCCCGGGACAGGGCTGCCGAGCAGTACTTC
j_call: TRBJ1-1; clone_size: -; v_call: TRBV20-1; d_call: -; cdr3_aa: CSAFREGDTEAFF; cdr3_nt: TGCAGTGCTTTCCGGGAGGGAGACACTGAAGCTTTCTTT
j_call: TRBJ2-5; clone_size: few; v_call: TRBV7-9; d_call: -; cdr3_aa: CASSYVPQETQYF; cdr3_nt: TGTGCCAGCAGCTACGTACCTCAAGAGACCCAGTACTTC
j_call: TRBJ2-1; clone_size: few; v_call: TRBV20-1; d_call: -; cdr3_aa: CSARARSSEQFF; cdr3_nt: TGCAGTGCTAGAGCCCGATCTAGTGAGCAGTTCTTC
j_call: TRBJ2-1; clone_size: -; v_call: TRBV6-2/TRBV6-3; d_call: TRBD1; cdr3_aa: CASSYPGTGYNEQFF; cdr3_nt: TGTGCCAGCAGTTACCCCGGGACAGGTTACAATGAGCAGTTCTTC
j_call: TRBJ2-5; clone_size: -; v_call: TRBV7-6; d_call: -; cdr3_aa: CASSARVDQETQYF; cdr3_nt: TGTGCCAGCAGCGCCAGGGTTGACCAAGAGACCCAGTACTTC
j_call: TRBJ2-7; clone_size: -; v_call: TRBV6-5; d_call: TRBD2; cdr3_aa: CASRPDAGGSYEQYF; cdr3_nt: TGTGCCAGCAGACCTGATGCGGGGGGCTCCTACGAGCAGTACTTC
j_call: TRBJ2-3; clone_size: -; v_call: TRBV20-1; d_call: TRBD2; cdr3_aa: CSARDLRLAASTDTQYF; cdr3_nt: TGCAGTGCTAGAGATCTCCGACTAGCGGCTAGCACAGATACGCAGTATTTT
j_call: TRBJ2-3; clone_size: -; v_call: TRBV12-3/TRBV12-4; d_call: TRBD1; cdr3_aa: CASSSTGGQDTQYF; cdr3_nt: TGTGCCAGCAGTTCGACAGGGGGCCAAGATACGCAGTATTTT
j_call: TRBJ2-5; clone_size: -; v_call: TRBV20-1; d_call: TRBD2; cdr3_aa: CSARNSGEGETQYF; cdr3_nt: TGCAGTGCTAGAAATAGCGGGGAAGGGGAGACCCAGTACTTC
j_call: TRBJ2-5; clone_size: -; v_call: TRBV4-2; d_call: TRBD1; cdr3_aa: CASSPRDRGARRGGYNEQYF; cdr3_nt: TGTGCCAGCAGCCCCCGGGACAGGGGGGCTAGGCGGGGGGGCTACAATGAGCAGTACTTC
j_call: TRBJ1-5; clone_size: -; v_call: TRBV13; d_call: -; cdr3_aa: CASSLGRGINQPQHF; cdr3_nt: TGTGCCAGCAGCTTAGGACGTGGTATTAATCAGCCCCAGCATTTT
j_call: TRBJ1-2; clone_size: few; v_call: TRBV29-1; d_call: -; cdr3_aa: CSVEAIGSARGYTF; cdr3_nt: TGCAGCGTTGAAGCCATTGGCTCTGCGAGGGGCTACACCTTC
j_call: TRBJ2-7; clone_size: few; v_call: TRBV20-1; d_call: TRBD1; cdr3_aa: CSARKGQGAYEQYF; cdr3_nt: TGCAGTGCTAGAAAGGGACAGGGGGCCTACGAGCAGTACTTC
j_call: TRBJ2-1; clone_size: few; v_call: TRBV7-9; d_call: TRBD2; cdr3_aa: CASSSPSGGALQFF; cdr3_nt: TGTGCCAGCAGCTCCCCGTCGGGAGGGGCCTTGCAGTTCTTC
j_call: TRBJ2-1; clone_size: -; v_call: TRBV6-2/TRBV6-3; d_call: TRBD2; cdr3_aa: CASSYRASGGDNEQFF; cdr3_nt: TGTGCCAGCAGTTATAGGGCTAGCGGGGGCGACAATGAGCAGTTCTTC
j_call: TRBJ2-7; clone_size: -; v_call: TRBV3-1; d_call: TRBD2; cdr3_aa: CASSQDGGGIYNEQYF; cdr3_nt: TGTGCCAGCAGCCAAGACGGCGGGGGGATATACAATGAGCAGTACTTC
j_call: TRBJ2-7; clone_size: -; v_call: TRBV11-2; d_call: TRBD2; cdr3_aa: CASSLRGVRLDEQYF; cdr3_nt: TGTGCCAGCAGCTTACGGGGGGTTAGGTTGGACGAGCAGTACTTC
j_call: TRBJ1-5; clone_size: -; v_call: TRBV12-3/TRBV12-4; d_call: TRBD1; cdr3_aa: CASSKQGEYSNQPQHF; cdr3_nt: TGTGCCAGCAGCAAACAGGGGGAGTATAGCAATCAGCCCCAGCATTTT
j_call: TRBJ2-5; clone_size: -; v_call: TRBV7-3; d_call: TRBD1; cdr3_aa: CASSRGTGEDYETQYF; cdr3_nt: TGTGCCAGCAGCAGGGGGACAGGGGAGGACTACGAGACCCAGTACTTC
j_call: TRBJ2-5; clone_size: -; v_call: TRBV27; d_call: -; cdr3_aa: CASSFDLMGTQYF; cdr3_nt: TGTGCCAGCAGTTTTGACCTGATGGGGACCCAGTACTTC
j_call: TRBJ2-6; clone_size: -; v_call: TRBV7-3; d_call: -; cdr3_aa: CASSLGSRAGANVLTF; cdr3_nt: TGTGCTAGCAGCTTAGGGTCGAGGGCTGGGGCCAACGTCCTGACTTTC
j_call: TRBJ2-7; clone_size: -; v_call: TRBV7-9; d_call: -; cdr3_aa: CASSLEVRGSEQYF; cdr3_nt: TGTGCCAGCAGCTTAGAAGTGAGGGGAAGCGAGCAGTACTTC
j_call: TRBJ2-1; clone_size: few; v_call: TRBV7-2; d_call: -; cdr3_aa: CASSLGQHEQFF; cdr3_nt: TGTGCCAGCAGCTTAGGACAGCATGAGCAGTTCTTC
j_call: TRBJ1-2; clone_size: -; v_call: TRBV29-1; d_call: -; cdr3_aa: CSVETENYGYTF; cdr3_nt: TGCAGCGTTGAAACAGAGAACTATGGCTACACCTTC
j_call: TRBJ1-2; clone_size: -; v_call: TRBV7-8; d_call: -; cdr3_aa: CASSLGQGKSPRHGYTF; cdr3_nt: TGTGCCAGCAGCTTAGGTCAGGGTAAATCTCCCCGTCATGGCTACACCTTC
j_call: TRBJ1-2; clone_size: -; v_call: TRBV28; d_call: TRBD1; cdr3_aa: CASSASGQEVYGYTF; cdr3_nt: TGTGCCAGCAGTGCATCGGGACAGGAGGTCTATGGCTACACCTTC
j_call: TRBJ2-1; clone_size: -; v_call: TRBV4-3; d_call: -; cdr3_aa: CASSQGTIQAESSYNEQFF; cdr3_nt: TGCGCCAGCAGCCAAGGGACGATCCAAGCGGAGAGCTCCTACAATGAGCAGTTCTTC
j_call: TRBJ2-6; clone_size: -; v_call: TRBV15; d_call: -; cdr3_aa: CATSRSRVGGWANVLTF; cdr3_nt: TGTGCCACCAGCAGATCCCGGGTCGGTGGGTGGGCCAACGTCCTGACTTTC
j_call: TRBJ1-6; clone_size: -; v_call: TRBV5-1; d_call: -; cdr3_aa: CAGSLGDSPLHF; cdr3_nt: TGCGCCGGCAGCTTGGGTGATTCACCCCTCCACTTT
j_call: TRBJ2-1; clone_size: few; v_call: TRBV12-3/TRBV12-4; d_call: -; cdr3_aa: CASSMGGGLNEQFF; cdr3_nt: TGTGCCAGCAGCATGGGAGGGGGGCTAAATGAGCAGTTCTTC
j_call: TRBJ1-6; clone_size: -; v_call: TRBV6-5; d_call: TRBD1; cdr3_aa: CASSAPGQGTGSPLHF; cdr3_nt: TGTGCCAGCAGCGCTCCGGGACAGGGAACGGGTTCACCCCTCCACTTT
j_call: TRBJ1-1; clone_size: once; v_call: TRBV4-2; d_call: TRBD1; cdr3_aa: CASSQGNRGLSTEAFF; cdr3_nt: TGTGCCAGCAGCCAAGGGAACAGGGGGCTTAGCACTGAAGCTTTCTTT
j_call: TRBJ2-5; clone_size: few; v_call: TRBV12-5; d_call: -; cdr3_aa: CASGLTEETQYF; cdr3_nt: TGTGCTAGTGGTTTGACCGAAGAGACCCAGTACTTC
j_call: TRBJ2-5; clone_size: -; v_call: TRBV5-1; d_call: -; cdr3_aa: CASNRNLQETQYF; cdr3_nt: TGCGCCAGCAATCGGAATCTCCAAGAGACCCAGTACTTC
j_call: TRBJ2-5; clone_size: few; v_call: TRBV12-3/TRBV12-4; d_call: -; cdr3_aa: CASSNGGTPNQETQYF; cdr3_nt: TGTGCCAGCAGTAACGGCGGGACCCCGAACCAAGAGACCCAGTACTTC